The clone carrying this TCR beta chain appeared once. TCRdb's table, derived via immunoSEQ multiplex PCR, lists solely in-frame clones and lacks some. The data contain 2.3 million or so clones, about 92% of them singletons. This record comes from a study of shared clonotypes between healthy human individuals. Looked up from germline, CDR1 is MDHEN and CDR2 is SYDVKM. V was shortened by 7 bases and J by 5 bases, with 17 bases between the two germline ends. The length of the CDR3 is 14 residues. The chain has TRBV28 and TRBJ1-1; D is uncertain. The material sequenced was naive CD4+ T cells from PBMCs. The subset is: CD45RA+ positively selected. This receptor was obtained from a man between 18 and 35 years old in good health. Some clones in this sample may be carry-over from other donors' samples. The CDR3 DNA is TGTGCCAGCATCCCCTCTAGAGGTTCAACTGAAGCTTTCTTT. Protein sequence: CASIPSRGSTEAFF.